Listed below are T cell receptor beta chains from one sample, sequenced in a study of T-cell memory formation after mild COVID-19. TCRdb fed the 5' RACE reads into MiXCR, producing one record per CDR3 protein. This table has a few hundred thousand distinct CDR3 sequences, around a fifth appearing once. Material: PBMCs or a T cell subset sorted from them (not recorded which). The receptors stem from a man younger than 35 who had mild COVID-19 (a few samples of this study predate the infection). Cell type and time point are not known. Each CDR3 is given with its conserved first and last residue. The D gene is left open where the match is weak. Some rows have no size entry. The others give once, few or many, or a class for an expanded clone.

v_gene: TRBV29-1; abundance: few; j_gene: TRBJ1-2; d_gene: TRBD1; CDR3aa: CSVGGLFDRVHGYTF; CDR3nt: TGCAGCGTTGGGGGACTTTTTGACAGGGTCCATGGCTACACCTTC
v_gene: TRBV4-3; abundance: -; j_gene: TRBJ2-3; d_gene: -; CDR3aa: CASSQGPGSTDKQYF; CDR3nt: TGCGCCAGCAGCCAAGGTCCAGGGTCGACGGATAAGCAGTATTTT
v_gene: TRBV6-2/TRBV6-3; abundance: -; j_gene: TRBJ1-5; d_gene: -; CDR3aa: CATVSESGNQPQHF; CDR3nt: TGTGCCACCGTGAGTGAGTCGGGCAATCAGCCCCAGCATTTT
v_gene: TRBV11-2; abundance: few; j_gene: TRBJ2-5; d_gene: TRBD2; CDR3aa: CASSPSGTTQETQYF; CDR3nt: TGTGCCAGCAGCCCTTCCGGGACTACTCAAGAGACCCAGTACTTC
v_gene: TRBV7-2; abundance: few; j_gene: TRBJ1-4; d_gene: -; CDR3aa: CASSWYPAGEKLFF; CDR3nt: TGTGCCAGCAGCTGGTACCCGGCCGGAGAAAAACTGTTTTTT
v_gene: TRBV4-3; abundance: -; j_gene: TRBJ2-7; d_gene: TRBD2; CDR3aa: CASSLGLAGETYEQYF; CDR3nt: TGCGCCAGCAGCCTCGGGCTAGCGGGGGAGACCTACGAGCAGTACTTC
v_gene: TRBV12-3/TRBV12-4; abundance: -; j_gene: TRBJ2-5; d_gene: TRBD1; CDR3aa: CASSLQGQGQETQYF; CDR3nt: TGTGCCAGCAGTTTACAGGGACAGGGCCAAGAGACCCAGTACTTC
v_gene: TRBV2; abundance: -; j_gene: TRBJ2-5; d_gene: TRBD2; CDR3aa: CASKRGTSGGAGETQYF; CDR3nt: TGTGCCAGCAAGAGAGGGACTAGCGGGGGGGCAGGCGAGACCCAGTACTTC
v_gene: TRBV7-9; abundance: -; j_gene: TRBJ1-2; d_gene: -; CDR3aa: CASSLSSRDPGYTF; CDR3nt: TGTGCCAGCAGCTTATCGTCTAGGGATCCCGGCTACACCTTC
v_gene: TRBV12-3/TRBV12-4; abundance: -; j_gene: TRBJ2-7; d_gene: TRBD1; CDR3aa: CASSPGTGTGEQYF; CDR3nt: TGTGCCAGCAGCCCCGGGACAGGGACGGGCGAGCAGTACTTC
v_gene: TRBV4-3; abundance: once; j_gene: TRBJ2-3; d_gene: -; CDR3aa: CASSPGGGSDTQYF; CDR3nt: TGCGCCAGCAGCCCGGGCGGGGGCTCAGATACGCAGTATTTT
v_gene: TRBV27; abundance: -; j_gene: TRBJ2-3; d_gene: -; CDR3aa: CASSLHSGSSTDTQYF; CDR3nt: TGTGCCAGCAGTTTACATAGCGGCTCTAGCACAGATACGCAGTATTTT
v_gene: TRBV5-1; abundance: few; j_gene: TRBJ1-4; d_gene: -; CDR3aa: CASSTGTSNEKLFF; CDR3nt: TGCGCCAGCAGCACCGGGACAAGTAATGAAAAACTGTTTTTT
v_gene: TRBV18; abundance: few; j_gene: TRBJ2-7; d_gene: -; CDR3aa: CASSPPGPPGAYEQYF; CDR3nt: TGTGCCAGCTCACCACCGGGACCCCCCGGCGCCTACGAGCAGTACTTC
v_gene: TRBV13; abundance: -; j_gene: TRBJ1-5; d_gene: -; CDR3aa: CASSHGQGGYQPQHF; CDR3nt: TGTGCCAGCAGCCACGGGCAGGGAGGGTATCAGCCCCAGCATTTT
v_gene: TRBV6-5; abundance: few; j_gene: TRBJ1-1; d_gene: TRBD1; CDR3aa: CASSYAGGANTEAFF; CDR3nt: TGTGCCAGCAGTTACGCAGGGGGTGCGAACACTGAAGCTTTCTTT
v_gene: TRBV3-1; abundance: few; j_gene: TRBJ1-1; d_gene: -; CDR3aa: CASSSAGTNTEAFF; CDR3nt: TGTGCCAGCAGCAGCGCGGGGACGAACACTGAAGCTTTCTTT
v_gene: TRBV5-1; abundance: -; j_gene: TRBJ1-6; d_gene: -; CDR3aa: CASSLGLRGNSPLHF; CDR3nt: TGCGCCAGCAGCTTGGGACTGAGGGGAAATTCACCCCTCCACTTT
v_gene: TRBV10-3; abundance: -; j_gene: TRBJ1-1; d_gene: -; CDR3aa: CAISESGPVNTEAFF; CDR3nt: TGTGCCATCAGTGAGTCGGGGCCAGTGAACACTGAAGCTTTCTTT
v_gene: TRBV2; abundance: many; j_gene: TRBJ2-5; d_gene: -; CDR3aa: CATTSSGETQYF; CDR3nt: TGTGCCACTACCTCCTCTGGTGAGACCCAGTACTTC
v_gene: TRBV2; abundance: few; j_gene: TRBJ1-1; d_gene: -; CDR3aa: CASSHYGQTNTEAFF; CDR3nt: TGTGCCAGCAGCCATTATGGACAGACTAACACTGAAGCTTTCTTT
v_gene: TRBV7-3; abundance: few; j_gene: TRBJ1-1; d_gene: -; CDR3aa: CASSPGEGSEAFF; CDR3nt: TGTGCCAGCAGCCCAGGTGAGGGCTCTGAAGCTTTCTTT
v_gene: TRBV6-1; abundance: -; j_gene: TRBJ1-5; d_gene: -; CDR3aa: CASIRAGGRSNQPQHF; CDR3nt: TGTGCCAGCATACGTGCGGGGGGCAGGAGCAATCAGCCCCAGCATTTT
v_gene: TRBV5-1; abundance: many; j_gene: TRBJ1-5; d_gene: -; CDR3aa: CASSWAAWGEYPNQPQHF; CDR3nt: TGCGCCAGCAGCTGGGCCGCGTGGGGGGAGTATCCCAATCAGCCCCAGCATTTT
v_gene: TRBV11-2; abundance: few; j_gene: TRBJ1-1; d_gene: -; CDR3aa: CASSLSSGLVITEAFF; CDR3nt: TGTGCCAGCAGCTTATCGTCAGGGTTGGTTATTACTGAAGCTTTCTTT
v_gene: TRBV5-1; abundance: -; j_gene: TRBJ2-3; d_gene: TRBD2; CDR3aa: CASSRRLAGGSSTDTQYF; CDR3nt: TGCGCCAGCAGCCGGCGGCTAGCGGGGGGTTCTAGCACAGATACGCAGTATTTT
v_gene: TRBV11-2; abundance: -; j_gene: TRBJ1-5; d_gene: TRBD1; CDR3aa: CASSLGTGYQPQHF; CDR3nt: TGTGCCAGCAGCTTAGGGACAGGGTATCAGCCCCAGCATTTT
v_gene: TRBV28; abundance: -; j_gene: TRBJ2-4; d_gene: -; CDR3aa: CASSSRTLAKNIQYF; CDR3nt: TGTGCCAGCAGTTCCCGGACTTTAGCCAAAAACATTCAGTACTTC
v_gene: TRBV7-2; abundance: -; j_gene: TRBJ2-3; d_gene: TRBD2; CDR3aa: CASSQLAGGVTQYF; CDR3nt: TGTGCCAGCAGCCAACTAGCGGGGGGTGTTACGCAGTATTTT
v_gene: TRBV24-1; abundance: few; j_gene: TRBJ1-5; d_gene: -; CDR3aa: CATSDSLNQPQHF; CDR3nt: TGTGCCACCAGTGATTCCTTAAATCAGCCCCAGCATTTT
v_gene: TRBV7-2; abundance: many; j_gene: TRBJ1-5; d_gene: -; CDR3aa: CASSLVGGNTNQPQHF; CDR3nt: TGTGCCAGCAGCTTAGTTGGGGGAAACACCAATCAGCCCCAGCATTTT
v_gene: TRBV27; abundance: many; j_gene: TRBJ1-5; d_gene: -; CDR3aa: CASSFIDQPQHF; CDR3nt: TGTGCCAGCAGTTTTATAGATCAGCCCCAGCATTTT
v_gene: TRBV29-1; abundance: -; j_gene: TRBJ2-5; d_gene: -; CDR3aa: CSAARGAGTEKQETQYF; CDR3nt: TGCAGCGCTGCGCGCGGCGCCGGGACGGAGAAACAAGAGACCCAGTACTTC
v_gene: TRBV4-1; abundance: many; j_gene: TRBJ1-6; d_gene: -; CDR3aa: CASSHPVGGQGGLHF; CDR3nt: TGCGCCAGCAGCCATCCAGTGGGCGGTCAAGGTGGCCTCCACTTT
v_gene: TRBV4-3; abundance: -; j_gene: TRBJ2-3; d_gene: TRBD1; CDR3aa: CASSLRTGTGPDTQYF; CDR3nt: TGCGCCAGCAGCCTACGGACCGGGACAGGACCAGATACGCAGTATTTT
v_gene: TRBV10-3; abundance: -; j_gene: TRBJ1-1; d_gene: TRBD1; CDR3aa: CAIRRQGNTEAFF; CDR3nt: TGTGCCATCAGGCGACAGGGGAACACTGAAGCTTTCTTT
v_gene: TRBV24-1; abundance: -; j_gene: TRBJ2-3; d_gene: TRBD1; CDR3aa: CATSAGDRSTQYF; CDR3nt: TGTGCCACCAGTGCCGGGGACAGATCTACGCAGTATTTT
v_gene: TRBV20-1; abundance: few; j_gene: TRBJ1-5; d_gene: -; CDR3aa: CSARDLGNQPQHF; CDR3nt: TGCAGTGCTAGAGATCTGGGAAATCAGCCCCAGCATTTT
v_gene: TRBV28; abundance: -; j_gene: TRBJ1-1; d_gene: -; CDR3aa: CASSLGQPTAEAFF; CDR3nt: TGTGCCAGCAGTCTCGGACAGCCTACTGCTGAAGCTTTCTTT
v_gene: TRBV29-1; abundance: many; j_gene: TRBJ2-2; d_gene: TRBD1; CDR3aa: CSAGTGNGELFF; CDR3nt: TGCAGTGCCGGGACAGGGAACGGGGAGCTGTTTTTT
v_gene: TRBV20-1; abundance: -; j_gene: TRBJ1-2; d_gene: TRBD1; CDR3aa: CSAEPLQGKGYTF; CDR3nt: TGCAGTGCTGAGCCTTTACAGGGGAAGGGCTACACCTTC
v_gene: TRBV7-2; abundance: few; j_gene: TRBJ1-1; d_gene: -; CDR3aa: CASSSGGAGDTEAFF; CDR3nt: TGTGCCAGCAGCTCCGGCGGGGCAGGGGACACTGAAGCTTTCTTT
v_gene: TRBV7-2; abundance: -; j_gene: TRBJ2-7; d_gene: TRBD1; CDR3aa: CASSLVSGQAYEQYF; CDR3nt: TGTGCCAGCAGCTTAGTGTCAGGACAGGCCTACGAGCAGTACTTC
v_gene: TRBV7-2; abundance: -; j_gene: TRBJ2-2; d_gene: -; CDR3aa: CASSSIGGTGELFF; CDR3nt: TGTGCCAGCAGCTCAATTGGAGGCACCGGGGAGCTGTTTTTT
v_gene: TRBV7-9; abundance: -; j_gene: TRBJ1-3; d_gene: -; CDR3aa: CAAKKEGAGNTIYF; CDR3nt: TGTGCCGCCAAGAAGGAGGGGGCTGGAAACACCATATATTTT
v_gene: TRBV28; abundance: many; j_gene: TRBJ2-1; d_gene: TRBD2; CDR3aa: CASSPPPSGGTHEQFF; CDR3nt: TGTGCCAGCAGTCCCCCCCCTAGCGGGGGGACCCATGAGCAGTTCTTC
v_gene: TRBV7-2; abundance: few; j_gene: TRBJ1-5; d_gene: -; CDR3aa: CASSLVFGGDSNQPQHF; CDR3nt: TGTGCCAGCAGCTTAGTGTTCGGCGGAGATAGCAATCAGCCCCAGCATTTT
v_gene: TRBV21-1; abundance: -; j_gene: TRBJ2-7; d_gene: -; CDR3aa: CASSTSTGEQYF; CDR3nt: TGTGCCAGCAGCACAAGTACGGGCGAGCAGTACTTC
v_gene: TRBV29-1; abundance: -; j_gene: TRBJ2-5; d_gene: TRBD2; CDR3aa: CSVEEGTSTETQYF; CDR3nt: TGCAGCGTTGAAGAGGGGACTAGCACGGAGACCCAGTACTTC
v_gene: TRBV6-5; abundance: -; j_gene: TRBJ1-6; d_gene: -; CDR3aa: CAISYLGGSPLHF; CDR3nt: TGTGCCATCAGTTACCTAGGGGGTTCACCCCTCCACTTT